This T cell receptor (beta chain) was identified during a study of blood T cells in healthy people across ages. Study conclusions and caveats: The diversity estimates, figures obtained from one million T cells, were considered underestimates.

PCR was performed a second time for about 7 to 12 cycles using a sample-barcoded 5' primer and a J-beta primer mix. The template-switch adaptor was a 5' adaptor with 12 random nucleotides. It tagged each cDNA molecule. TCRdb used MiXCR to reprocess the 5' RACE reads, holding one entry per CDR3 protein. Here the sample spans hundreds of thousands of distinct CDR3 sequences, 58% being singletons. Trimming cost V 11 bases and J 1 base, with 10 bases left between them. The CDR3 length is 12 residues. CDR1 MDHEN and CDR2 SYDVKM come from the germline V gene. Russia was home to the donors, healthy Caucasian individuals aged roughly 6 to 90. Points on this clonotype: Its antigen remains unidentified.

The sequencing input was blood. The chain uses TRBV28 and TRBJ2-3; D is undetermined. The source of this sequence is a man aged 60 to 69 in good health. CDR3 bases: TGTGCCGCCCTTGGGGGCACAGATACGCAGTATTTT. Protein sequence: CAALGGTDTQYF. Using reference TRBV28 and TRBJ2-3 for the parts outside the CDR3, the full variable domain is DVKVTQSSRYLVKRTGEKVFLECVQDMDHENMFWYRQDPGLGLRLIYFSYDVKMKEKGDIPEGYSVSREKKERFSLILESASTNQTSMYLCAALGGTDTQYFGPGTRLTVL.